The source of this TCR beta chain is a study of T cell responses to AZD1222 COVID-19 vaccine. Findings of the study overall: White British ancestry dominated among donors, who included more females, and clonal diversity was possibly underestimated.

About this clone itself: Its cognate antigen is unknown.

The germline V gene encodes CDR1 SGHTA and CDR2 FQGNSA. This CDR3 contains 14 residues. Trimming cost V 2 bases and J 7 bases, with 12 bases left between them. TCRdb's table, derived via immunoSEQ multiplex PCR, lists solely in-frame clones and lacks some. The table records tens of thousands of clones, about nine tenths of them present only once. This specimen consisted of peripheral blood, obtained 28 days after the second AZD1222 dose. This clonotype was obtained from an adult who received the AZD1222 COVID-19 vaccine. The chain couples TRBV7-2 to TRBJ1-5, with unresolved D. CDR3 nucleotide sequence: TGTGCCAGCAGCTTATACGCGTCGAAGCAGCCCCAGCATTTT. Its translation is CASSLYASKQPQHF.